Included here is one TCR beta chain sequence, with context. Using immunoSEQ multiplex PCR, the repertoire was profiled, and TCRdb retains in-frame clones only, with some absent. The sample includes roughly 200,000 clones, 80% to 90% of them seen just once. CDR3 length: 15 amino acids. The germline gives CDR1 GTSNPN, CDR2 SVGIG (reference sequence). The V gene lost 3 bases and the J gene lost 4 bases, with 16 bases spanning the gap. The data stem from a study of blood T cell repertoires in COVID-19. The sequenced material came from PBMCs or T cells enriched from blood (not recorded which). The chain combines TRBV30 with TRBJ1-5, with D possibly being TRBD1 (5 bases). The sequence derives from a woman in her thirties or forties with acute COVID-19. CDR3 loop: CAWRLGGAGNQPQHF. CDR3 nucleotides: TGTGCCTGGAGATTAGGTGGGGCGGGAAATCAGCCCCAGCATTTT.